A single sample gave rise to the 5 T cell receptor beta chains below, sequenced in a study of regulatory T cells in long-lasting Graves disease. Arm-PCR of CDR3 regions with iRepertoire HTBI primers generated TCR beta libraries. TCRdb re-derived calls from the multiplex PCR reads in MiXCR, one entry per CDR3 protein. The data contain 500,000 to 700,000 distinct CDR3 sequences, roughly 15% of them singletons. The time point here: newly diagnosed GD, antithyroid drugs for less than 3 months. RNA extracted from PBMCs served as the sequencing template. The sample was also reused in another study, on T cells in Graves' hyperthyroidism and ophthalmopathy.

The sequencing here drew on peripheral blood mononuclear cells (PBMCs), taken at new diagnosis, from a patient treated with antithyroid drugs. These receptors came from a woman in her twenties or thirties with Graves disease.

This clonotype was observed many times. The chain carries TRBV12-3 or TRBV12-4 and TRBJ1-1; 7 positions match TRBD1. The V segment lost 7 bases and the J segment 4 bases; nucleotides outside the gene matches: 9. The CDR3 totals 14 residues. CDR3 sequence: CASILDRVGTEAFF. CDR3 nucleotide sequence: TGTGCCAGCATCCTAGACAGGGTAGGCACTGAAGCTTTCTTT.

The V and J genes are TRBV5-1 and TRBJ2-7; 7 nucleotides match TRBD1. V was clipped by 4 bases and J by 0 bases; unmatched bases: 13. CDR1 is SGHRS, CDR2 YFSETQ, per germline. The CDR3 extends over 17 amino acids. The CDR3: CASSQGKAGTASYEQYF. CDR3 bases: TGCGCCAGCAGCCAAGGAAAAGCCGGGACAGCCTCCTACGAGCAGTACTTC.

The J gene is TRBJ1-5, the V gene TRBV24-1; D is unresolved. Germline V gene sequence: CDR1 KGHDR, CDR2 SFDVKD. The germline V and J ends were trimmed by 9 bases and 0 bases, with 11 bases remaining between them. The CDR3 sequence is 14 residues long. The CDR3 sequence is CATGKTDSNQPQHF. CDR3 DNA: TGTGCCACCGGAAAAACCGATAGCAATCAGCCCCAGCATTTT.

The chain links TRBV13 to TRBJ2-3; D remains ambiguous. There are 15 residues in the CDR3. Trimming removed 5 bases at V and 2 bases at J, with 14 bases between. Germline CDR1 and CDR2: PRHDT and FYEKMQ (reference sequence). CDR3 nucleotide sequence: TGTGCCAGCAGCCCGCTCCCGGACCTCACAGATACGCAGTATTTT. Protein sequence: CASSPLPDLTDTQYF.

This clonotype was seen many times. The chain carries TRBV7-2 and TRBJ1-5; perhaps TRBD1 as D (6 bases). V lost 10 bases and J 3 bases, leaving 19 bases between the germline ends. The CDR3 is made up of 15 amino acids. Germline values: CDR1 SGHTA, CDR2 FQGNSA. In DNA, the CDR3 is TGTGCCACCTCCACCGCTGGGGGCCCCAATCAGCCCCAGCATTTT. Translated, it gives CATSTAGGPNQPQHF.